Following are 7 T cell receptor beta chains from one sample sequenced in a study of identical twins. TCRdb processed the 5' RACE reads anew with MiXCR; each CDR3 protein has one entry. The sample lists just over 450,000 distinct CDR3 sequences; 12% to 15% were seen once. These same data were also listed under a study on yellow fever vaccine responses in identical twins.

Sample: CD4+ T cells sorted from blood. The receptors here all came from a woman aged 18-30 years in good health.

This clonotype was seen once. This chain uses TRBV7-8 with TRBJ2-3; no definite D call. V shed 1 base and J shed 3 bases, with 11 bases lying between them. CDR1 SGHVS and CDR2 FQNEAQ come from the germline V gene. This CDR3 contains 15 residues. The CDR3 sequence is CASSLDSLVTDTQYF. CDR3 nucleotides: TGTGCCAGCAGCTTAGATAGCCTGGTTACAGATACGCAGTATTTT.

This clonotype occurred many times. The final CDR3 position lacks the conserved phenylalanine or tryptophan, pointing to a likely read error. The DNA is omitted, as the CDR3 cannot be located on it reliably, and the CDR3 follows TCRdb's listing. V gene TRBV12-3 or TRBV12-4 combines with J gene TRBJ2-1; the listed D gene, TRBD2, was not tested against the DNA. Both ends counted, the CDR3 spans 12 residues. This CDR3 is CASSLTSGRFLL.

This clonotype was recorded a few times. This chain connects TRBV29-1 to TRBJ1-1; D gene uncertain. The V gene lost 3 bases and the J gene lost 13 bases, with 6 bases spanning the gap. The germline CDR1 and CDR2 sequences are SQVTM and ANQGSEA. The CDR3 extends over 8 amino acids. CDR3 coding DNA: TGCAGCGTTGATCCGAGTTTCTTT. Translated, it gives CSVDPSFF.

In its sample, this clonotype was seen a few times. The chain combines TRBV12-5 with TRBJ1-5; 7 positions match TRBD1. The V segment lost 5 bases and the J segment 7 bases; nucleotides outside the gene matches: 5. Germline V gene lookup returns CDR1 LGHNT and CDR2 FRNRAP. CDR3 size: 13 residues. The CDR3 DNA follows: TGTGCTAGTGGTACAGGGGTTGGCCAGCCCCAGCATTTT. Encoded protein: CASGTGVGQPQHF.

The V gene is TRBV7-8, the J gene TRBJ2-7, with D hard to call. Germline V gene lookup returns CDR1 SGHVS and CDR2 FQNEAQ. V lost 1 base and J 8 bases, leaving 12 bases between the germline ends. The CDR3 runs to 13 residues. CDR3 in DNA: TGTGCCAGCAGCTTAGTTTCCCTTCCGAAGCAGTACTTC. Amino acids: CASSLVSLPKQYF.

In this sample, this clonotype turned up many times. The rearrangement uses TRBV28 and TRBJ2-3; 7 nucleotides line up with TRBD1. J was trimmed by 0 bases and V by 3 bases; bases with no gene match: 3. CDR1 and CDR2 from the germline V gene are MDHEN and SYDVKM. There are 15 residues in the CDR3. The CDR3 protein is CASSFTGASTDTQYF. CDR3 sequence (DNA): TGTGCCAGCAGTTTCACAGGGGCGAGCACAGATACGCAGTATTTT.

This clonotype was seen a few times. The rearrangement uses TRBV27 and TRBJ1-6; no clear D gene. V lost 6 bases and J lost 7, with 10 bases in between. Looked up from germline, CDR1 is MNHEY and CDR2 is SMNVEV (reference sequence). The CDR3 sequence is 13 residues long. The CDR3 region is CASSRGLNSPLHF. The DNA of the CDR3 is TGTGCCAGCAGCCGTGGGTTGAATTCACCCCTCCACTTT.